This section outlines one TCR beta chain sequence together with its context. Its antigen is not known. Prepared libraries of TCR beta cDNA carried unique molecular identifiers. A few hundred thousand cDNA molecules came from about 1 to 10 million T cells. Each CDR3 protein gets one entry after TCRdb re-called the PCR reads with MiXCR. The profile shows around 710,000 distinct CDR3 sequences, about half of them singletons. This sample is part of a study of post-analysis software for immune sequencing data. Study background: The disease courses covered relapsing-remitting, secondary progressive and progressive-relapsing multiple sclerosis. Study-wide results and limits: Multiple sclerosis patients had significantly lower normalized Chao1 diversity than controls. Patients had higher frequencies than controls of five TRBV segments, including TRBV5-6, TRBV5-1 and TRBV20-1. The authors found that F measure strongly co-clustered same-batch samples.

Per the germline V gene, CDR1 is SQVTM and CDR2 is ANQGSEA. There are 12 residues in the CDR3. The V and J ends lost 6 bases and 9 bases, in that order; junction bases with no gene match: 6. The source is a girl aged 10 to 17 with multiple sclerosis. Material for sequencing was blood. The genes are TRBV29-1 and TRBJ2-1; TRBD1 agrees at 9 bases. The CDR3 DNA reads TGCAGCGTCCGGGACAGGGCCTCTGAGCAGTTCTTC. Its translation: CSVRDRASEQFF.